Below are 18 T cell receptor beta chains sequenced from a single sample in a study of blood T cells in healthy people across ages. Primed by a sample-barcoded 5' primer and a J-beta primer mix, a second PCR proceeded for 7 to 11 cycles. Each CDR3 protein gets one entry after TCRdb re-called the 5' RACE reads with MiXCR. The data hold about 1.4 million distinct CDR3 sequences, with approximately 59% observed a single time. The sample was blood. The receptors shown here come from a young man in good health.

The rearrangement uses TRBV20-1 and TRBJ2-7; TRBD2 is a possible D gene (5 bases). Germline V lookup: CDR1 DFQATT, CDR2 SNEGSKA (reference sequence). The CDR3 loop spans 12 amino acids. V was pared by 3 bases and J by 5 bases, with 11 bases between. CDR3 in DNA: TGCAGTGCTAGTACTAGTCGCGACGAGCAGTACTTC. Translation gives CSASTSRDEQYF.

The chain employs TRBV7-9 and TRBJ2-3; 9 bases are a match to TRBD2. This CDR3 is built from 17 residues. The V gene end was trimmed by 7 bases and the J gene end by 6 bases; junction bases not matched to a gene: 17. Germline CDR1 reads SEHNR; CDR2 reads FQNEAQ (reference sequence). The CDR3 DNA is TGTGCCAGCACGGGAGTAGCGGGGGCCCTGAGGGAGGATACGCAGTATTTT. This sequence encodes CASTGVAGALREDTQYF. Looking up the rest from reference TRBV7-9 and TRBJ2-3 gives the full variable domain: DTGVSQNPRHKITKRGQNVTFRCDPISEHNRLYWYRQTLGQGPEFLTYFQNEAQLEKSRLLSDRFSAERPKGSFSTLEIQRTEQGDSAMYLCASTGVAGALREDTQYFGPGTRLTVL.

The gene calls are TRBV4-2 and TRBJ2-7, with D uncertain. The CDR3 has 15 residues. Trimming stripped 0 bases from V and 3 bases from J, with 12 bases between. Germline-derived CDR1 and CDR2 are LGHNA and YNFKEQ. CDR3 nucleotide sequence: TGTGCCAGCAGCCAAGATCCGGCGGTCAACTACGAGCAGTACTTC. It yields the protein CASSQDPAVNYEQYF.

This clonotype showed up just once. CDR3 sequence (DNA): TGTGCCAGCAGCCCACCGGACTCAACCAAGGTTCAGTACTTC. Translating it yields CASSPPDSTKVQYF. The rearrangement uses TRBV7-9 and TRBJ2-7; TRBD2 is a possible D gene (5 bases). Trimming cost V 5 bases and J 10 bases, with 21 bases left between them. Germline V gene data show CDR1 as SEHNR and CDR2 as FQNEAQ (reference sequence). There are 14 residues in the CDR3.

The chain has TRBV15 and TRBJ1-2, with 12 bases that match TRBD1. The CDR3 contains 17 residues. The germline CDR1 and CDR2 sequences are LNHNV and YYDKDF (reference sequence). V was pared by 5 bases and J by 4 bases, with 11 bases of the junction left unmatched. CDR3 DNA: TGTGCCACCAGCGGGATCCGGGACAGGGGGCGCAGCTATGGCTACACCTTC. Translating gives CATSGIRDRGRSYGYTF.

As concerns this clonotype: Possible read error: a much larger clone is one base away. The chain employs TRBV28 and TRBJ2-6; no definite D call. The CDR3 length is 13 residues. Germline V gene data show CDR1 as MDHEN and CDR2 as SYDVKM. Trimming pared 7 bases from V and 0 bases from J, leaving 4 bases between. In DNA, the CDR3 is TGTGCCAGCAAGGACTCTGGGGCCAACGTCCTGACTTTC. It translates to CASKDSGANVLTF.

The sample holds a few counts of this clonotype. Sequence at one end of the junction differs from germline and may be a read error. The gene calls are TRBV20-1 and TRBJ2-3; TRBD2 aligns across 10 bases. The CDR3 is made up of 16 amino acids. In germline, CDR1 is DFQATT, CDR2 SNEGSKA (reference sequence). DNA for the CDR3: TGCAGTGCTCAGGACAGGAGCGGGGGGGTAACAGACACGCAGTATTTT. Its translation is CSAQDRSGGVTDTQYF.

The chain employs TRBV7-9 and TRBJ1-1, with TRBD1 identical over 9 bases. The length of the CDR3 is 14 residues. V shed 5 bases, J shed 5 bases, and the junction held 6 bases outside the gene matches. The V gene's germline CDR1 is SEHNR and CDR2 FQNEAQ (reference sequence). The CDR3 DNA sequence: TGTGCCAGCAGCGCTAGGACAGGGGTGACTGAAGCTTTCTTT. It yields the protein CASSARTGVTEAFF.

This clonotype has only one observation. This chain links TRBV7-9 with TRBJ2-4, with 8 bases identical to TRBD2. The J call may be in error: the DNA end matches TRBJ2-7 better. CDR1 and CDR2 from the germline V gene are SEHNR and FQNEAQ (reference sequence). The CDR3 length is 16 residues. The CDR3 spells CASSLGSSGPSYEQYF. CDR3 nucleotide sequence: TGTGCCAGCAGCTTAGGCTCTAGCGGGCCTTCCTACGAGCAGTACTTC.

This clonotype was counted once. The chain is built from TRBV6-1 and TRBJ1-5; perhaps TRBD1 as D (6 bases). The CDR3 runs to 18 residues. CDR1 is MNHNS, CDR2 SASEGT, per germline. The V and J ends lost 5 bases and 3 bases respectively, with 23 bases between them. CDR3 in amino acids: CASSTQNPRTVHNQPQHF. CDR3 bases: TGTGCCAGCAGTACCCAAAACCCGCGGACAGTTCACAATCAGCCCCAGCATTTT.

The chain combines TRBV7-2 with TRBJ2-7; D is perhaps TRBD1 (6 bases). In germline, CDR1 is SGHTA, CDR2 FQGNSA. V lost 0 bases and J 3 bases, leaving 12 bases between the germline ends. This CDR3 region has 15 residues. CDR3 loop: CASSLAQGYRYEQYF. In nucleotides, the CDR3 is TGTGCCAGCAGCTTAGCTCAGGGGTATCGCTACGAGCAGTACTTC.

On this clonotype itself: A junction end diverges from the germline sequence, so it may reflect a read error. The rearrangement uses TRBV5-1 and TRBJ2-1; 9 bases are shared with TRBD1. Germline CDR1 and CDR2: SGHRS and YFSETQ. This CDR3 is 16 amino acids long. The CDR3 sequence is CTSSLGQGYSYNEQFF. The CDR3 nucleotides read TGCACCAGCAGCTTGGGACAGGGCTACTCCTACAATGAGCAGTTCTTC.

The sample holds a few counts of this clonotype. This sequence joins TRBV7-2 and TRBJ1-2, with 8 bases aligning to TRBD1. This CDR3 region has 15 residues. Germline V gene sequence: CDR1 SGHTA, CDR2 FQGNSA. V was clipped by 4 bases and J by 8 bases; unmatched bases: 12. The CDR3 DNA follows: TGTGCCAGCAGCTCCGGATCGGGACAGGAGAAGGGCTACACCTTC. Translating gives CASSSGSGQEKGYTF. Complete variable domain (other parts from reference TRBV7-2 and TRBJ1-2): GAGVSQSPSNKVTEKGKDVELRCDPISGHTALYWYRQSLGQGLEFLIYFQGNSAPDKSGLPSDRFSAERTGGSVSTLTIQRTQQEDSAVYLCASSSGSGQEKGYTFGSGTRLTVV.

This CDR3 reads CSPGQLADTQYF. The CDR3 DNA is TGCAGTCCTGGACAGCTAGCAGATACGCAGTATTTT. The chain is built from TRBV20-1 and TRBJ2-3, with D perhaps TRBD1 (6 bases). Trimming left V 8 bases short and J 4 bases short, with 13 bases between. CDR1 and CDR2 (germline): DFQATT, SNEGSKA (reference sequence). The CDR3 is 12 amino acids.

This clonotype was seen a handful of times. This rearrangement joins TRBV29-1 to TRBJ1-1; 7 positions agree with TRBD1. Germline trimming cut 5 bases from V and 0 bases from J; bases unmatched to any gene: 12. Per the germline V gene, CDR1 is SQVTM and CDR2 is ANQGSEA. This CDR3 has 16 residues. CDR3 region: CSVQGDPLTMNTEAFF. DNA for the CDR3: TGCAGCGTTCAGGGGGACCCACTTACGATGAACACTGAAGCTTTCTTT.

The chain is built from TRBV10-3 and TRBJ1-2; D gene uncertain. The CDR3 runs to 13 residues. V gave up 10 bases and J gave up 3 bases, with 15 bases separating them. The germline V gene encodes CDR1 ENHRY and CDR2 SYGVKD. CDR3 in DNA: TGTGCCAGTTGGGGAAAGGGTGACTATGGCTACACCTTC. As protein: CASWGKGDYGYTF.

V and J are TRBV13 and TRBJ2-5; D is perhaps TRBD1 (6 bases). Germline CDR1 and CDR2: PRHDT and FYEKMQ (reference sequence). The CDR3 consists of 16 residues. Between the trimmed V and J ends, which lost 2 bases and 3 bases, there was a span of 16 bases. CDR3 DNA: TGTGCCAGCAGCTTAAGGCAGGGGTCCTATAAAGAGACCCAGTACTTC. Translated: CASSLRQGSYKETQYF.

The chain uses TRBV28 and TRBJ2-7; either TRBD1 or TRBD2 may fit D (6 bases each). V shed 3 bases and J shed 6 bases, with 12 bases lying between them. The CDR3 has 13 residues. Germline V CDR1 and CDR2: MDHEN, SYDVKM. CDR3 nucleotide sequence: TGTGCCAGCAGTTTCGAGGGGGGAACCGAGCAGTACTTC. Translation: CASSFEGGTEQYF.